This entry is about one T cell receptor (beta chain). Its antigen is not yet known. No much larger clonotype is one base removed from it; base qualities were not supplied. The data were taken from a study of cytomegalovirus exposure and HLA in healthy donors (dated by TCRdb to 2017 to 2019). A note on the overall study: According to an earlier analysis of 587 of the donors, 150 million to 200 million T cells yielded roughly 100 million unique TCR beta sequences and about 300 Gb of sequence data. An early release that covered fewer than 800 HLA-typed donors contained approximately 290 gigabases of sequencing data and about 84 million unique TCR sequences. The genetic ancestry cluster associated with self-reported Caucasian donors included 81% of the 398 genotyped donors. The aim of the study was to test whether cataloging public T cell receptors could identify signatures of past pathogen exposure. The study profiled the T cell repertoires of hundreds of subjects by immunosequencing and related them to cytomegalovirus serostatus. Besides the first cohort of approximately 670 subjects, a separate validation cohort made up of roughly 130 different subjects was used. High-throughput TCR immunosequencing, statistical association of individual TCRs with disease status, and machine learning were combined to predict cytomegalovirus infection status. A later analysis re-examined previously published TCR beta repertoires from roughly 650 donors and added high-resolution HLA genotyping to investigate patterns of TCR occurrence. The later analysis used no new phenotypic data to find candidate immune exposures, relying instead on TCR beta sequences and their occurrence across donors. In an earlier analysis of roughly 580 of the donors, high-throughput TCR beta sequencing was used to judge whether each TCR beta V gene segment behaved as functional or pseudogenic. Donor age, sex, ethnicity and CMV serostatus were collected together with the repertoire data. A later genetic analysis used genome-wide SNP genotypes for about 65% of the roughly 670 donors, treating that subset as a discovery cohort. All discovery cohort repertoires had been generated on a single sequencing platform. HLA typing covered class I and class II loci at four-digit resolution. The number of donors typed differed by locus, with about 629-630 for A, B, C, DRB1 and DQB1, around 500 for DQA1, 600 to 610 for DPA1, and approximately 470 for DPB1. Several DR-DQ haplotypes were handled as single units for association and clustering because linkage in the cohort was strong. On average, approximately 250,000 unique TCR beta nucleotide sequences were sequenced per donor among some 430 genotyped donors of the cohort, with about 17% of those sequences being non-productive. Points the paper makes about the study in general: Because counts were too low, 15 to 20 rarely observed V segments, including chromosome 9 orphons, were excluded from the earlier analysis of 587 of the donors. In a later genetic analysis, a missense DCLRE1C variant was associated with V-gene and J-gene trimming of TCR beta chains, and the association was replicated in an independent cohort. In both the original and validation cohorts, the classifier was reported to diagnose cytomegalovirus status with high specificity and sensitivity. In a later analysis, some 17,000 TCR beta sequences were associated with specific HLA alleles at a false discovery rate of 0.05. The authors suggested that the approach could potentially be generalized to other disease states and immunological phenotypes. According to a later genetic analysis, donors in an Asian-associated ancestry cluster had fewer N-insertions in productive TCRs than the roughly 670-donor mean. In a later analysis, the rate of TCR association differed among HLA loci, with DRB1 alleles having the most associated TCRs and HLA-C alleles having the fewest. While some public TCRs were present in many individuals, most TCR sequences turned up only very rarely across donors. The cohort was sequenced for TCR beta chains only, and without alpha or paired-chain data the features that could be detected were limited. Because some donors lacked HLA typing at each locus, the association tests relied only on the typed subset. A total of some 180 TCR beta chains were listed by the study as associated with cytomegalovirus. A further reported finding was that TCR beta sequences accurately predicted the HLA-A and HLA-B alleles for most subjects in the first cohort. According to a later analysis, most CMV-associated TCR beta chains appeared to be HLA-restricted, and the HLA associations seemed to be driven largely by CMV exposure. Some IMGT-functional V segments, including TRBV6-2 and TRBV6-3, could not be distinguished by the 87-base-pair reads and were therefore excluded. When HLA alleles, especially DR and DQ, strongly co-occurred, attributing TCR associations to individual alleles was difficult. Linkage disequilibrium might explain the correlated functional status among segregating V segments, but an unknown experimental factor could not be ruled out. In an earlier analysis of roughly 560 of the donors, most TCR beta V segments were observed in productive rearrangements about 87% or about 30% of the time, broadly matching IMGT annotations. A cluster of highly shared sequence variants was judged likely to be a technical artifact of the sequencing pipeline. Several of the top co-occurrence clusters appeared to be linked to parvovirus B19, influenza, CMV and Epstein-Barr virus, according to a later analysis. Compared with equally common non-associated chains, HLA-associated TCR beta chains in a later analysis were more clonally expanded and had lower generation probabilities. A few of the identified cytomegalovirus-associated TCR beta chains were confirmed in vitro to be specific for cytomegalovirus antigens. The presence/absence analyses assumed that sequencing depth was roughly uniform across donors, and that assumption may not be true. For the cohort, immune exposure information was limited to CMV serostatus.

The cohort consisted of approximately 690 healthy bone marrow donors. At the time of sampling, every cohort member was nominally healthy, though immune exposures that went unrecorded were likely present. The donor tested CMV seronegative and was one of the 352 seronegative cohort members. Each donor provided a peripheral blood sample, and peripheral blood mononuclear cells were used for TCR beta sequencing. Genomic DNA was extracted from the blood cell samples with the Qiagen DNeasy Blood Extraction Kit. From the germline V gene, CDR1 is MNHNS and CDR2 is SASEGT. From the cysteine up to the phenylalanine, the CDR3 has a length of 16 residues. Left in the record is the CDR3 DNA by itself, 48 bases read in frame from the first base. Relative to germline, V is missing 3 bases and J is missing 5 bases, with 7 bases of the junction outside any gene match. Libraries were made using the immunoSEQ multiplex PCR assay. For the multiplex PCR, a mixture combining 60 forward primers for TCR Vbeta segments and 13 reverse primers for TCR Jbeta segments was used. The CDR3 region of rearranged TCR beta genes was amplified from genomic DNA with a multiplex PCR assay. On the Illumina HiSeq System, the amplified TCR beta libraries were sequenced as 87-base-pair reads. Per the source publication's procedure: A later analysis tallied around 87 million unique TCR beta chains across the 550 to 850 repertoires, and some 12 million of those chains were shared by two or more donors. A nearest-neighbor algorithm error-corrected the raw reads and collapsed the reads into unique sequences, merging closely related sequences to remove PCR and sequencing errors. To assign V, D and J gene segments, CDR3 sequences were aligned to IMGT reference sequences. For a sequence to be retained, a match of at least six nucleotides to both a V gene segment and a J gene segment was required. A rearrangement was called productive if the CDR3 had no stop codons and remained in frame with V and J, and every other rearrangement was called non-productive. Following IMGT convention, CDR3 was defined as the stretch from the second conserved V-encoded cysteine up to the conserved J-encoded phenylalanine. Sequences without an unambiguous match to a single V gene segment were excluded from the earlier analysis of 450 to 750 of the donors. In an earlier analysis of around 600 of the donors, V segments were called functional above 56.7% productive rearrangements and were called segregating when the between-donor standard deviation exceeded 5%. A statistical classification framework was built for diagnosing cytomegalovirus status from the catalog of TCR beta chain sequences. In a later analysis, TCR nucleotide sequences were compared against IMGT/GENE-DB human TR gene sequences so that V and J genes could be assigned. A later analysis assigned CDR3 sequences and most-parsimonious VDJ recombination scenarios with the TCRdist pipeline. A later analysis defined each TCR beta chain by its CDR3 amino acid sequence plus V-gene family, and excluded reads lacking a unique V-gene family. In a later analysis, around 600 highly shared, low-generation-probability nucleotide sequences were removed to address suspected cross-contamination and a sequencing artifact. In a later analysis, a clonal expansion index for each public chain was calculated from normalized within-repertoire ranks of inferred template counts. Generation probabilities in a later analysis came from a VDJ recombination model fitted to out-of-frame rearrangements, and those results were checked against IGoR. Hypergeometric tests were used in a later analysis to score TCR-TCR, TCR-HLA and TCR-CMV co-occurrence, with a repertoire-size bias correction applied to the TCR pairs. In a later analysis, false discovery rates were estimated by permuting HLA or CMV assignments 20 times. In a later analysis, co-occurring TCRs were grouped using DBSCAN, with TCRdist sequence similarity added in when clustering inside HLA-allele-positive subsets. Repertoires with fewer than 30,000 or more than 120,000 public chains were left out of co-occurrence clustering, as were five repertoires with anomalous nucleotide sharing. TCRdb took over this immuneACCESS table, retaining in-frame rearrangements with V and J assigned. Such tables are incomplete; in checked studies, under half of the missing clones stem from an unresolved V gene, and the remainder is unexplained. V and J calls and clone size come straight from that table; D and trimming were deduced from the DNA. Here the sample has a few hundred thousand clones; roughly 80% occur a single time. About 0.3% of the sample lies in the top ten.

Sequencing was performed on PBMCs. This chain joins TRBV6-1 to TRBJ2-5; a stretch of 12 junction bases matches TRBD1. The TCR sequence derives from a girl aged 2 to 10 in good health and CMV-seronegative. The CDR3 is CASSDAGTGGAETQYF. The DNA sequence follows: TGTGCCAGCAGTGATGCCGGGACAGGGGGCGCGGAGACCCAGTACTTC.